This T cell receptor (beta chain) was recovered during a study of human T cells and chemical hapten exposure. Across the study: Each patch test put 0.01% DPC on the upper back, and results were read at 6 days. Per-sample TCR yield variability stemmed mainly from small pooled library volume differences. Patients were mainly female, each with alopecia areata, totalis or universalis.

Study-level points and caveats: TCRs whose frequency exceeded 1 in 1000 remained the same following DPC sensitization.

In this sample, this clonotype turned up many times. Its target is unknown. As for time point: patch test 1, 2 weeks after DPC sensitization. Treatment: therapeutic diphenylcyclopropenone sensitization with weekly scalp DPC. TCRdb re-derived calls from the RACE reads in MiXCR, one entry per CDR3 protein. The sample includes around 300,000 distinct CDR3 sequences, around 7% seen only once; the top ten take 7% to 10%. With 2 bases removed from V and 4 bases from J, the gap between germline ends came to 8 bases. Per the germline V gene, CDR1 is MNHEY and CDR2 is SVGEGT. The CDR3 is 13 amino acids. The receptor's source is a woman aged 18-29 years with alopecia areata. Some clones in this sample may be carry-over from other donors' samples. The sequenced sample was whole blood, obtained in connection with sensitization to the hapten diphenylcyclopropenone (DPC). The chain combines TRBV6-2 or TRBV6-3 with TRBJ1-1; the D gene is possibly TRBD1 (6 bases). This CDR3 reads CASSYQQGTEAFF. CDR3 DNA: TGTGCCAGCAGTTACCAACAGGGCACTGAAGCTTTCTTT.